These T cell receptor beta chains were read from a single sample in a study of patients and donors after allogeneic stem cell transplantation. TCRdb ran MiXCR on the RT-PCR reads and lists one entry per CDR3 protein. The top ten hold 7% to 7.5% of the sample, which has over 400,000 distinct CDR3 sequences, roughly 17% seen once. Sequenced input: blood, either unsorted or a sorted T cell fraction (not recorded which). These receptors were taken from a human donor who was either an allogeneic HSCT recipient or a stem cell or donor lymphocyte infusion donor (not recorded which). It is not recorded whose cells these are; they may come from a transplant donor. CDR3s include the opening cysteine and the closing phenylalanine or tryptophan.

V | CDR3
TRBV27 | CASSLMGHEQYF
TRBV4-1 | CASSQVLSDRDEQFF
TRBV10-3 | CAISERTGGFGEQYF
TRBV10-3 | CAISGPPPSSYNEQFF
TRBV27 | CASSFRAGGETQYF
TRBV6-1 | CASSDRGAHYEQYF
TRBV20-1 | CSAFTGSDTGELFF
TRBV7-3 | CASSHGTPVVYEQYF
TRBV6-5 | CASSFGAGTDTQYF
TRBV7-2 | CASSLVDQPQHF
TRBV18 | CASSPEGQSRNQPQHF
TRBV7-9 | CASSSRRPGANEKLFF
TRBV12-3/TRBV12-4 | CASSQGYGQETQYF
TRBV2 | CASRAYRGRAGELFF
TRBV7-9 | CASSMGPGTVLNTEAFF
TRBV19 | CASSERGAGNEQFF
TRBV6-1 | CATTQGERSPLHF